This TCR beta chain was identified in a study of human T cells and chemical hapten exposure (dated by TCRdb to the early 2020s). Some background on the complete study: For sensitization, 2% DPC in acetone was applied to a roughly 2 cm by roughly 2 cm area of upper inner arm skin. The mostly female patient cohort included alopecia areata with under or over 50% scalp involvement, alopecia totalis and alopecia universalis. Peripheral blood TCR repertoire changes were tracked in vivo in alopecia patients during primary and secondary sensitization to the hapten diphenylcyclopropenone (DPC). Libraries were combined into a pool for sequencing, and differences in TCR yield between samples came mainly from small differences in library volumes within the pool. Patch testing on the upper back used Finn chambers containing 0.01% DPC, with scoring done after 6 days according to International Contact Dermatitis Research Group standards. Blood samples were taken from patients before sensitization (week 0) and then at 2, 6 and about 24 weeks after DPC sensitization. Throughout the study period of approximately 23 weeks, patients also received therapeutic DPC doses to the scalp every week. For TCR sequencing, blood came from 25 to 35 alopecia patients at anywhere from one to four time points (pre-sensitization, 2, 6 and 24 weeks). Results and caveats for the whole study, not just this receptor: No change with DPC sensitization was found in the number of TCRs above 1 in 1000 frequency, and no evidence of global repertoire structure alterations was found. Because every patient had alopecia, a presumed autoimmune disease, the patients' immune response might differ from that of healthy individuals. After repeated subsampling, the strength of the expansion versus patch-test correlation and the threshold at which it became significant changed. A positive correlation was found between the number of PT1 expanded TCRs and patch test score, with significance reached at thresholds 8, 16 and 32 but not 4. Significantly more large CDR3 similarity clusters were formed by expanded TCRs than by pre-sensitization or healthy control sets, consistent with antigen-driven responses.

Taken from cysteine to phenylalanine, the CDR3 has 14 residues. Only the CDR3 DNA is retained, 42 bases long and in frame from the first base. A distance of 11 bases separates the germline ends of V and J, which lose 4 bases and 5 bases respectively. CDR1 and CDR2 are read off the germline V gene as MGHRA and YSYEKL. The library was obtained by RACE. This sample was sequenced with a NextSeq 500. During library preparation, unique molecular identifiers were attached to individual cDNA molecules so that TCRs could be counted quantitatively and reproducibly. For every blood RNA sample, sequencing covered both the TCR alpha and TCR beta chains. Turning to the authors' computational methods: Samples had a median of approximately 93,000 TCRs, with a range from about 23,224 to 750,000. V, J and CDR3 annotation of the TCR reads was carried out using the Decombinator software suite. For PS versus PT1 abundance plots, all samples were subsampled to the same number of TCRs (28,000). Expanded TCRs were defined as absent before sensitization and observed at least eight times at the 2-week time point. TCRdb ran its own pipeline on the public reads, namely fastp trimming at Q25 and MiXCR clone calling, and kept in-frame beta chains. Rows with a matching CDR3 protein are joined into one entry that keeps the most common DNA and genes. These V and J calls originate from TCRdb's pipeline instead of the authors' own analysis. In this sample the table shows approximately 80,000 distinct CDR3 sequences, approximately 11% of which occur a single time. Roughly 4.2% of the sample goes to the ten largest clones.

This specimen's time point label, interpreted: patch test 1, 2 weeks after DPC sensitization. The meaning of the sample's treatment or condition label: therapeutic diphenylcyclopropenone sensitization with weekly scalp DPC. At every patch-test visit, the blood draw took place before the patch test was put on. To be eligible, patients had to be aged 18 to 70, diagnosed with alopecia and judged suitable for DPC therapy, while pregnant patients were excluded. Unfractionated whole blood was collected in Tempus Blood RNA tubes, and total RNA was extracted from that blood. This clonotype came up a few times. What antigen it recognizes has not been identified. No much larger clone is present one base from it, and per-base qualities are unavailable.

Recombination joined TRBV4-1 with TRBJ2-2, with the D gene not clear enough to name. This receptor was identified in a woman aged 50 to 60 with alopecia areata. Some clones in this sample may be carry-over from other donors' samples. Sequenced here: whole blood, sampled in connection with sensitization to the hapten diphenylcyclopropenone (DPC). CDR3 protein: CASSPRSWTGELFF. In nucleotide form, the sequence is TGCGCCAGCAGCCCTCGGTCGTGGACCGGGGAGCTGTTTTTT.